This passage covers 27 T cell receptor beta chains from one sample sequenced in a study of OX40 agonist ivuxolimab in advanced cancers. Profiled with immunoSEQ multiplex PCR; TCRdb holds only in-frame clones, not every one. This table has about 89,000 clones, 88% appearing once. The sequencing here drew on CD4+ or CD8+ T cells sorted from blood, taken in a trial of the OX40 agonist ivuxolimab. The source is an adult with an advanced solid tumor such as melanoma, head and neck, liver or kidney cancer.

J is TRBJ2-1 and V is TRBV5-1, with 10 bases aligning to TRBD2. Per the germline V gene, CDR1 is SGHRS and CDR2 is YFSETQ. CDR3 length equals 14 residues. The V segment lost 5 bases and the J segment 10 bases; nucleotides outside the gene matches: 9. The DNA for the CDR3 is TGCGCCAGCAGTTCGGGGACTAGCGCAATAGAGCAGTTCTTC. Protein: CASSSGTSAIEQFF.

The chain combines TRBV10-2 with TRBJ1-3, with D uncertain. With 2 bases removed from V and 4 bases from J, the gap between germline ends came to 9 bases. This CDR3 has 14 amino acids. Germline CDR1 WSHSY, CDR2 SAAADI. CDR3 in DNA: TGCGCCAGCAGTGAGCCCTACCACGGAAACACCATATATTTT. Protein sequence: CASSEPYHGNTIYF.

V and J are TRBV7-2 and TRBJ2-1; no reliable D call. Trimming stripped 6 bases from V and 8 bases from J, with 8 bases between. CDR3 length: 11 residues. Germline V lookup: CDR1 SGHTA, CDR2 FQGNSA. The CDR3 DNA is TGTGCCAGCAGGCCTCATGATGAGCAGTTCTTC. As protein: CASRPHDEQFF.

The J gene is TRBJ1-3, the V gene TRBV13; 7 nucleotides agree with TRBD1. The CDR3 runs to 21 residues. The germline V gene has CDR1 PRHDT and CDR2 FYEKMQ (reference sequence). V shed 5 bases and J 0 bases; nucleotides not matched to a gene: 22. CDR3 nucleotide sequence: TGTGCCAGCAGCCGACCCGCACTGGGAAACAGGGGCCTCAGCTCTGGAAACACCATATATTTT. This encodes CASSRPALGNRGLSSGNTIYF.

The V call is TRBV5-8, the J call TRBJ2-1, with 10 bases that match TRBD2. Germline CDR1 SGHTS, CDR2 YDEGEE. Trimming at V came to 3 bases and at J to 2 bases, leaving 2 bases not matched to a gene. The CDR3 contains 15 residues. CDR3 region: CASSSLAGAYNEQFF. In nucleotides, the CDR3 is TGTGCCAGCAGCTCCCTAGCGGGGGCCTACAATGAGCAGTTCTTC.

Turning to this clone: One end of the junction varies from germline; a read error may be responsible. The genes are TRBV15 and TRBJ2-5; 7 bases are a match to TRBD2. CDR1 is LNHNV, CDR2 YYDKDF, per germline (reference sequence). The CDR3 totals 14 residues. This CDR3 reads CAASSVGGEETQYF. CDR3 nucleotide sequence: TGTGCCGCCAGCAGTGTGGGGGGGGAAGAGACCCAGTACTTC. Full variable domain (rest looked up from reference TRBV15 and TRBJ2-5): DAMVIQNPRYQVTQFGKPVTLSCSQTLNHNVMYWYQQKSSQAPKLLFHYYDKDFNNEADTPDNFQSRRPNTSFCFLDIRSPGLGDTAMYLCAASSVGGEETQYFGPGTRLLVL.

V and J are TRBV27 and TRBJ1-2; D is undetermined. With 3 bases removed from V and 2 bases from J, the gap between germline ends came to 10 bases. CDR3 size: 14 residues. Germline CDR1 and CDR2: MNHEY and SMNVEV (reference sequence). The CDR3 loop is CASSFLGNNYGYTF. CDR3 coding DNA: TGTGCCAGCAGTTTCTTGGGGAACAACTATGGCTACACCTTC.

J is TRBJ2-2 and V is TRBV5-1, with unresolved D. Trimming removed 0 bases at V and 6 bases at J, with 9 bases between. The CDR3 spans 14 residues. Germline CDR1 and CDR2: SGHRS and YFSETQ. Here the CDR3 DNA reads TGCGCCAGCAGCTTGGAACGGGTACCCGGGGAGCTGTTTTTT. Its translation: CASSLERVPGELFF. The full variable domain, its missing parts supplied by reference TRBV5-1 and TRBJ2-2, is KAGVTQTPRYLIKTRGQQVTLSCSPISGHRSVSWYQQTPGQGLQFLFEYFSETQRNKGNFPGRFSGRQFSNSRSEMNVSTLELGDSALYLCASSLERVPGELFFGEGSRLTVL.

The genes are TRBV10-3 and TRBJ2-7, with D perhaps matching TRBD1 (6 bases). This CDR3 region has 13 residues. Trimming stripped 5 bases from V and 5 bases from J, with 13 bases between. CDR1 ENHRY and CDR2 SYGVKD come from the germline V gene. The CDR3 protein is CAISYRVADEQYF. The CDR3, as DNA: TGTGCCATCAGTTACAGGGTAGCTGACGAGCAGTACTTC.

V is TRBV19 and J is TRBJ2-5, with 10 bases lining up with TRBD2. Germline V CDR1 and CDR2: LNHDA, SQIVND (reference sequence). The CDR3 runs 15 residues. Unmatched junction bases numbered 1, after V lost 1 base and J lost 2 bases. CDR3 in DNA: TGTGCCAGTAGTATAGTACTAGCGGGGCAAGAGACCCAGTACTTC. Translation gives CASSIVLAGQETQYF. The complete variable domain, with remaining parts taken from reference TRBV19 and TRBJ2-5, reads DGGITQSPKYLFRKEGQNVTLSCEQNLNHDAMYWYRQDPGQGLRLIYYSQIVNDFQKGDIAEGYSVSREKKESFPLTVTSAQKNPTAFYLCASSIVLAGQETQYFGPGTRLLVL.

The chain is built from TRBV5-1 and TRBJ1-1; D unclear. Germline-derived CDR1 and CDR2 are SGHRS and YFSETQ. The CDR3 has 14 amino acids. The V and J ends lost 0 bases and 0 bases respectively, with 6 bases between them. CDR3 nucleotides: TGCGCCAGCAGCTTGGGCAGCATGAACACTGAAGCTTTCTTT. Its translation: CASSLGSMNTEAFF.

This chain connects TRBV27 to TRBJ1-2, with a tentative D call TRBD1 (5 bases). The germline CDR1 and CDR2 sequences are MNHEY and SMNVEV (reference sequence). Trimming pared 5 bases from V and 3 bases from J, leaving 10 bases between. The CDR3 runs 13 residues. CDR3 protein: CASSRDGDYGYTF. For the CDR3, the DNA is TGTGCCAGCAGTCGGGACGGAGACTATGGCTACACCTTC.

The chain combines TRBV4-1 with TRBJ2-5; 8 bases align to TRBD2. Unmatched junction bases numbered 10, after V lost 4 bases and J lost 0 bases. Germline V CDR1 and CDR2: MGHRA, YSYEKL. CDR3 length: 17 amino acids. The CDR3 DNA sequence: TGCGCCAGCAGCCTTTCGGGCCAGCGGGGGAACCAAGAGACCCAGTACTTC. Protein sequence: CASSLSGQRGNQETQYF.

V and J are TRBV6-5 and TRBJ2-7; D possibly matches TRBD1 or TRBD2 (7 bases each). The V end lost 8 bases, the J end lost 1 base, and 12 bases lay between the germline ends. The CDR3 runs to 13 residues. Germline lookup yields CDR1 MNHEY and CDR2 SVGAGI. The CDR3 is CASSQGGSYEQYF. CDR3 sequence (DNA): TGTGCCAGCTCTCAGGGGGGGTCCTACGAGCAGTACTTC.

Here the CDR3 reads CASSLVPGVEEQYF. The CDR3 DNA sequence: TGCGCCAGCAGCTTGGTCCCAGGGGTTGAGGAGCAGTACTTC. The rearrangement joins TRBV5-1 to TRBJ2-7; D possibly corresponds to TRBD1 (6 bases). The V end lost 0 bases, the J end lost 7 bases, and 14 bases lay between the germline ends. The germline V gene encodes CDR1 SGHRS and CDR2 YFSETQ. CDR3 length: 14 residues.

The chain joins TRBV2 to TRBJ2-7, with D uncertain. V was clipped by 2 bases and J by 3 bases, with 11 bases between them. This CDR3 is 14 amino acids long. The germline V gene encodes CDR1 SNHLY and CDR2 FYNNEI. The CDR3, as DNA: TGTGCCAGCAGTGAACGTGGGGTCAGCTACGAGCAGTACTTC. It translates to CASSERGVSYEQYF.

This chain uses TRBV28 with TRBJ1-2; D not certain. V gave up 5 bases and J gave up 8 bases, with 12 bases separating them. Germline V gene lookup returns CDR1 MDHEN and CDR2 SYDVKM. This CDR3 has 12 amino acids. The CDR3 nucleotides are TGTGCCAGCAGTCCCCCACAGCAGGGCTACACCTTC. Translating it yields CASSPPQQGYTF.

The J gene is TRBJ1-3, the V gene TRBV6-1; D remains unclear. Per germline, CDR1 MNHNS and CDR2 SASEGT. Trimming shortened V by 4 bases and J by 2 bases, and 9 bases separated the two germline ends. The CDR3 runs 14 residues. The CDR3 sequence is CASSGAVAGNTIYF. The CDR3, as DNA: TGTGCCAGCAGTGGGGCAGTTGCTGGAAACACCATATATTTT.

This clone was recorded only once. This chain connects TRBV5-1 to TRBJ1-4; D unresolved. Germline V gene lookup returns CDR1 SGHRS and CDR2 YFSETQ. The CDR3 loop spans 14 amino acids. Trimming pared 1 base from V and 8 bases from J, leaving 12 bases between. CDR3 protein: CASSLSGVEEKLFF. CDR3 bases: TGCGCCAGCAGCTTGAGCGGGGTTGAGGAAAAACTGTTTTTT.

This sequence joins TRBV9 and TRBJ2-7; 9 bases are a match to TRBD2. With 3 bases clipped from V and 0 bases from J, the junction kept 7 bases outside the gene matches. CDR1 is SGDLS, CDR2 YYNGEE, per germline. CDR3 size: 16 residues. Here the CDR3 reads CASSGRRGGGSYEQYF. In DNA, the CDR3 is TGTGCCAGCAGCGGGAGGCGGGGGGGAGGCTCCTACGAGCAGTACTTC.

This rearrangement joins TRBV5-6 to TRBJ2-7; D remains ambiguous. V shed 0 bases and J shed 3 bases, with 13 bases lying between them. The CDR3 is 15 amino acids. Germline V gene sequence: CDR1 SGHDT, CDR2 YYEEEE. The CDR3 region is CASSLGPQPSYEQYF. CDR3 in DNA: TGTGCCAGCAGCTTGGGTCCGCAGCCTAGCTACGAGCAGTACTTC. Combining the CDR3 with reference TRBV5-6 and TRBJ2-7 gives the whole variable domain DAGVTQSPTHLIKTRGQQVTLRCSPKSGHDTVSWYQQALGQGPQFIFQYYEEEERQRGNFPDRFSGHQFPNYSSELNVNALLLGDSALYLCASSLGPQPSYEQYFGPGTRLTVT.

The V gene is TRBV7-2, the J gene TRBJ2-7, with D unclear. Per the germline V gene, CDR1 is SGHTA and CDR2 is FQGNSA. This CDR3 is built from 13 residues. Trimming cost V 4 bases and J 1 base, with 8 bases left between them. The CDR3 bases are TGTGCCAGCAGCTCCTCCGCGTCCTACGAGCAGTACTTC. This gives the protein CASSSSASYEQYF.

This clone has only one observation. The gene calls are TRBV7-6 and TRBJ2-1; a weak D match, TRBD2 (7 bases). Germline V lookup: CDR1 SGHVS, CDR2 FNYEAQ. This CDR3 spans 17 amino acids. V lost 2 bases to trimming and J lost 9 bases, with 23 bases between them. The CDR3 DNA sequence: TGTGCCAGCAGCTTATCCCGGGGGGCGATACAAATCGGTGAGCAGTTCTTC. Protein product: CASSLSRGAIQIGEQFF. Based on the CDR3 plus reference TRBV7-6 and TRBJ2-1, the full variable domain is GAGVSQSPRYKVTKRGQDVALRCDPISGHVSLYWYRQALGQGPEFLTYFNYEAQQDKSGLPNDRFSAERPEGSISTLTIQRTEQRDSAMYRCASSLSRGAIQIGEQFFGPGTRLTVL.

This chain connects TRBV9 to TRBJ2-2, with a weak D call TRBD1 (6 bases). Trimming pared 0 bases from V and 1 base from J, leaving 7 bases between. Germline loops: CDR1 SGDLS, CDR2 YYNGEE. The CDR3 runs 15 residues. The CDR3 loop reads CASSVGQVNTGELFF. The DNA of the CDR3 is TGTGCCAGCAGCGTAGGACAGGTGAACACCGGGGAGCTGTTTTTT.

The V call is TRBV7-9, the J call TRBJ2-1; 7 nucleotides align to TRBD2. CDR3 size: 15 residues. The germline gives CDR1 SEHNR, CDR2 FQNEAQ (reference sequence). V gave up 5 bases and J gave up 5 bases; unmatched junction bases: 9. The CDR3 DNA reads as TGTGCCAGCAGCACCCCGTCTAGCGGTCACAATGAGCAGTTCTTC. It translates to CASSTPSSGHNEQFF.

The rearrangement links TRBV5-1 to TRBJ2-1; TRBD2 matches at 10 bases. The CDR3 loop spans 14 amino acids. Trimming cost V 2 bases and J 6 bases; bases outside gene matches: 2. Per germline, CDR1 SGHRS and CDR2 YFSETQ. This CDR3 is CASSFSGGVNEQFF. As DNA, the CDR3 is TGCGCCAGCAGCTTCAGCGGGGGGGTCAATGAGCAGTTCTTC.

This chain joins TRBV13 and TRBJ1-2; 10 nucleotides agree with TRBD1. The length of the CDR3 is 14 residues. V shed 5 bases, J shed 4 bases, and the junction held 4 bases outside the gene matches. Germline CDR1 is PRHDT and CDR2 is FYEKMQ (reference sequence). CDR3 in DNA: TGTGCCAGCAGCCGGACAGGGGGAAGCTATGGCTACACCTTC. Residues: CASSRTGGSYGYTF.